A single sample is the source of the 23 T cell receptor beta chains below, sequenced in a study of control samples from healthy donors and cancer patients. Here immunoSEQ multiplex PCR was the method, and the copy in TCRdb shows in-frame clones only, minus some. The sample has 350,000 to 450,000 clones; 80% to 95% are singletons. The sequenced sample was PBMCs. The receptors originated from a man in his forties with head and neck cancer.

This rearrangement joins TRBV27 to TRBJ2-7, with 7 bases lining up with TRBD2. This CDR3 is 17 amino acids long. V was pared by 4 bases and J by 0 bases, with 12 bases of the junction left unmatched. Germline V gene sequence: CDR1 MNHEY, CDR2 SMNVEV (reference sequence). The CDR3 reads CASSSPLRGSLSYEQYF. The CDR3 bases are TGTGCCAGCAGTTCCCCATTGCGGGGGTCTCTCTCCTACGAGCAGTACTTC.

The genes are TRBV5-5 and TRBJ2-1, with D possibly TRBD2 on 6 matching bases. CDR1 and CDR2 from the germline V gene are SGHKS and YYEKEE (reference sequence). This CDR3 contains 16 residues. V lost 2 bases to trimming and J lost 0 bases, with 12 bases between them. The CDR3 DNA reads as TGTGCCAGCAGCTTAGTGGAGGGGAGCTCCTACAATGAGCAGTTCTTC. Translating gives CASSLVEGSSYNEQFF.

V gene TRBV6-4 combines with J gene TRBJ1-6; D is possibly TRBD1 (6 bases). Trimming cost V 9 bases and J 4 bases, with 25 bases left between them. The CDR3 is 18 residues long. Germline CDR1 reads MRHNA; CDR2 reads SNTAGT. In nucleotides, the CDR3 is TGTGCCAGAGAGTCGGGGGCCAAGGCATCTTCGTATAATTCACCCCTCCACTTT. Its protein product is CARESGAKASSYNSPLHF.

This chain connects TRBV9 to TRBJ2-1, with 7 nucleotides matching TRBD2. Losses at the gene ends were 0 bases for V and 5 bases for J; bases not matched to a gene: 8. CDR1 SGDLS and CDR2 YYNGEE come from the germline V gene. The CDR3 extends over 16 amino acids. The CDR3 here is CASSVAGGTTHNEQFF. For the CDR3, the DNA is TGTGCCAGCAGCGTAGCTGGGGGGACTACTCACAATGAGCAGTTCTTC.

This chain joins TRBV4-1 and TRBJ1-1; D gene ambiguous. The CDR3 is made up of 15 amino acids. Germline V lookup: CDR1 MGHRA, CDR2 YSYEKL. Trimming cost V 1 base and J 3 bases, with 12 bases left between them. The CDR3 bases are TGCGCCAGCAGCCAAGCTTGGCGTCAGCACACTGAAGCTTTCTTT. It is translated as CASSQAWRQHTEAFF.

The chain recombines TRBV7-2 with TRBJ2-1; the D gene is possibly TRBD1 (5 bases). V lost 5 bases and J lost 9, with 14 bases in between. The CDR3 consists of 13 residues. Germline lookup yields CDR1 SGHTA and CDR2 FQGNSA. The CDR3: CASSLLSQGEQFF. In nucleotides, the CDR3 is TGTGCCAGCAGCCTGCTGTCCCAGGGTGAGCAGTTCTTC.

The genes are TRBV7-2 and TRBJ1-1, with a weak D call TRBD1 (6 bases). Germline values: CDR1 SGHTA, CDR2 FQGNSA. V lost 1 base, J lost 6 bases, and 15 bases lay in between. The CDR3 runs 15 residues. The CDR3 DNA reads as TGTGCCAGCAGCTTAGACCGGGGGCTCGTGGCTGAAGCTTTCTTT. Amino acids: CASSLDRGLVAEAFF.

The chain carries TRBV9 and TRBJ1-2; unclear D gene. The CDR3 has 13 residues. V was shortened by 3 bases and J by 0 bases, with 6 bases between the two germline ends. CDR1 is SGDLS and CDR2 is YYNGEE in the germline V gene. CDR3 in amino acids: CASSGGTNYGYTF. CDR3 DNA: TGTGCCAGCAGCGGAGGGACTAACTATGGCTACACCTTC. The complete variable domain, with remaining parts taken from reference TRBV9 and TRBJ1-2, reads DSGVTQTPKHLITATGQRVTLRCSPRSGDLSVYWYQQSLDQGLQFLIQYYNGEERAKGNILERFSAQQFPDLHSELNLSSLELGDSALYFCASSGGTNYGYTFGSGTRLTVV.

The chain recombines TRBV5-4 with TRBJ2-1, with D hard to call. Deletions cut 3 bases from V and 0 bases from J, with 4 bases between. This CDR3 contains 13 residues. Germline CDR1 and CDR2: SGHNT and YYREEE (reference sequence). Written as DNA, the CDR3 is TGTGCCAGCAGCTGGGACTCCTACAATGAGCAGTTCTTC. This encodes CASSWDSYNEQFF. Using reference TRBV5-4 and TRBJ2-1 for the parts outside the CDR3, the full variable domain is ETGVTQSPTHLIKTRGQQVTLRCSSQSGHNTVSWYQQALGQGPQFIFQYYREEENGRGNFPPRFSGLQFPNYSSELNVNALELDDSALYLCASSWDSYNEQFFGPGTRLTVL.

The chain joins TRBV4-3 to TRBJ2-7; 8 nucleotides agree with TRBD2. Per the germline V gene, CDR1 is LGHNA and CDR2 is YSLEER. This CDR3 is built from 15 residues. The V segment lost 1 base and the J segment 2 bases; nucleotides outside the gene matches: 4. The CDR3 loop is CASSQVRGAAYEQYF. The CDR3 region has the DNA TGCGCCAGCAGCCAAGTGCGGGGGGCCGCCTACGAGCAGTACTTC.

This clone has just a few counts. The chain has TRBV2 and TRBJ2-5; 11 bases agree with TRBD2. The CDR3 extends over 15 amino acids. Per the germline V gene, CDR1 is SNHLY and CDR2 is FYNNEI. J gave up 5 bases and V 7 bases, and 9 bases lay outside the gene matches. The CDR3 sequence is CASNGGGLAEETQYF. In nucleotides, the CDR3 is TGTGCCAGCAACGGGGGGGGACTAGCGGAGGAGACCCAGTACTTC.

The chain employs TRBV5-1 and TRBJ1-3, with a weak D call TRBD1 (5 bases). The CDR3 has 13 amino acids. Trimming left V 4 bases short and J 7 bases short, with 12 bases between. Germline CDR1 SGHRS, CDR2 YFSETQ. The CDR3 sequence: CASSPGLGNTIYF. The CDR3 DNA sequence: TGCGCCAGCAGCCCGGGACTAGGGAACACCATATATTTT.

The chain is built from TRBV24-1 and TRBJ2-7, with D perhaps TRBD2 (6 bases). CDR1 and CDR2 (germline): KGHDR, SFDVKD. This CDR3 has 13 amino acids. Trimming cost V 4 bases and J 2 bases, with 8 bases left between them. CDR3 DNA: TGTGCCACCAGTGAGGGCGGGGCCTACGAGCAGTACTTC. Translated, it gives CATSEGGAYEQYF.

The chain carries TRBV6-2 or TRBV6-3 and TRBJ1-1; D is ambiguous. The ends were cut back, 2 bases at V and 0 bases at J, with 13 bases in the middle. The CDR3 spans 16 residues. CDR1 is MNHEY and CDR2 is SVGEGT in the germline V gene. CDR3 DNA sequence: TGTGCCAGCAGTTACATCGAAATAACAGTGAACACTGAAGCTTTCTTT. Translated: CASSYIEITVNTEAFF.

This rearrangement joins TRBV4-3 to TRBJ2-2; the D gene is possibly TRBD1 (6 bases). Germline V lookup: CDR1 LGHNA, CDR2 YSLEER. V dropped 1 base and J dropped 8 bases, with 11 bases sitting between them. CDR3 length: 14 residues. The CDR3 region is CASSQVAGAGELFF. The CDR3 coding sequence is TGCGCCAGCAGCCAAGTAGCAGGGGCAGGGGAGCTGTTTTTT.

The sample holds one count of this clone. The chain has TRBV5-1 and TRBJ1-1; D remains unclear. Trimming took off 2 bases at V and 5 bases at J, with 19 bases between the two ends. CDR3 length: 16 residues. Germline values: CDR1 SGHRS, CDR2 YFSETQ. The CDR3 nucleotides are TGCGCCAGCAGCTTAGCTTCCCTGGGCGGTGGGACTGAAGCTTTCTTT. Residues: CASSLASLGGGTEAFF.

The chain is built from TRBV30 and TRBJ2-2, with D tentatively TRBD1 or TRBD2 (5 bases each). CDR3 length: 14 amino acids. Germline values: CDR1 GTSNPN, CDR2 SVGIG (reference sequence). V gave up 2 bases and J gave up 3 bases, with 10 bases separating them. The CDR3 reads CAWSLGAYTGELFF. The CDR3 nucleotides read TGTGCCTGGAGTCTCGGGGCCTACACCGGGGAGCTGTTTTTT.

The chain carries TRBV5-1 and TRBJ2-3; 7 nucleotides align to TRBD2. The CDR3 is 16 amino acids. The V gene's germline CDR1 is SGHRS and CDR2 YFSETQ. The ends lost 0 bases at V and 2 bases at J; junction bases unmatched: 6. The CDR3 region is CASSLGHAGVTDTQYF. The CDR3 DNA reads as TGCGCCAGCAGCTTGGGACATGCGGGGGTCACAGATACGCAGTATTTT.

This clone has more than one count but fewer than ten. This rearrangement joins TRBV18 to TRBJ1-2; D remains unclear. CDR3 length: 16 residues. Germline values: CDR1 KGHSH, CDR2 LQKENI. The V gene lost 3 bases and the J gene lost 3 bases, with 17 bases spanning the gap. CDR3 loop: CASSPTTIRGYYGYTF. The CDR3 coding sequence is TGTGCCAGCTCACCTACAACAATAAGAGGTTACTATGGCTACACCTTC. Looking up the rest from reference TRBV18 and TRBJ1-2 gives the full variable domain: NAGVMQNPRHLVRRRGQEARLRCSPMKGHSHVYWYRQLPEEGLKFMVYLQKENIIDESGMPKERFSAEFPKEGPSILRIQQVVRGDSAAYFCASSPTTIRGYYGYTFGSGTRLTVV.

The chain has TRBV25-1 and TRBJ2-1, with D hard to call. Germline values: CDR1 MGHDK, CDR2 SYGVNS. This CDR3 region has 15 residues. With 1 base removed from V and 1 base from J, the gap between germline ends came to 8 bases. CDR3 loop: CASSESLGSYNEQFF. As DNA, the CDR3 is TGTGCCAGCAGTGAATCTCTGGGGTCCTACAATGAGCAGTTCTTC.

The rearrangement uses TRBV27 and TRBJ1-2; 9 nucleotides match TRBD1. In germline, CDR1 is MNHEY, CDR2 SMNVEV (reference sequence). This CDR3 has 12 residues. The trim removed 8 bases at V and 8 bases at J, leaving 6 bases unmatched. CDR3: CASSTGGIGYTF. CDR3 coding DNA: TGTGCCAGCTCGACAGGGGGTATCGGCTACACCTTC.

This chain links TRBV9 with TRBJ2-1; D remains unclear. Germline V gene lookup returns CDR1 SGDLS and CDR2 YYNGEE. The CDR3 has 14 amino acids. Trimming stripped 0 bases from V and 4 bases from J, with 8 bases between. Written as DNA, the CDR3 is TGTGCCAGCAGCGTAGAGGATTATTACAATGAGCAGTTCTTC. It specifies CASSVEDYYNEQFF.

This clone was counted a few times. The J gene is TRBJ2-1, the V gene TRBV9, with 11 bases matching TRBD2. Unmatched junction bases numbered 8, after V lost 0 bases and J lost 15 bases. The V gene's germline CDR1 is SGDLS and CDR2 YYNGEE. The CDR3 spans 14 residues. The CDR3 nucleotides read TGTGCCAGCAGCGTAGAGGATAGCGGGGGGGCGAGGTTCTTC. Translating gives CASSVEDSGGARFF.